This T cell receptor (beta chain) was recovered during a study of cytomegalovirus exposure and HLA in healthy donors. This clone occurred once. Data came from immunoSEQ multiplex PCR; TCRdb stores just in-frame clones and leaves some out. The data show 130,000 to 150,000 clones, about 88% seen once. The CDR3 covers 16 residues. The trim removed 0 bases at V and 3 bases at J, leaving 7 bases unmatched. The V gene's germline CDR1 is SGHRS and CDR2 YFSETQ. The source material was PBMCs. The chain combines TRBV5-1 with TRBJ2-5; TRBD2 aligns across 8 bases. The TCR originated in a woman aged 18 to 35 in good health and CMV-seropositive. CDR3 DNA sequence: TGCGCCAGCAGCTTGGCCGCGTTTAGCGGGGAAGAGACCCAGTACTTC. Its protein is CASSLAAFSGEETQYF.